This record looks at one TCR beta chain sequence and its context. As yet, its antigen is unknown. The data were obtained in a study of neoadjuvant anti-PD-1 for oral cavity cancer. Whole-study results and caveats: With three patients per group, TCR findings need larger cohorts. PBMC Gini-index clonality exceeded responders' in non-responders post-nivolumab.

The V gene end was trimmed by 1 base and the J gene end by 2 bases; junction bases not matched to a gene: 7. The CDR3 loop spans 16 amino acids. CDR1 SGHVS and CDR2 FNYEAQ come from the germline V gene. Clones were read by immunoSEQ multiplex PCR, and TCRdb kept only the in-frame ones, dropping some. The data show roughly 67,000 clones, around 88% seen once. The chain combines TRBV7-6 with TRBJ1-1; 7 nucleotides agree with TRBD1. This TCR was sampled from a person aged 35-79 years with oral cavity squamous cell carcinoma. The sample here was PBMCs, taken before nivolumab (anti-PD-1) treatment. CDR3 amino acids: CASSLGRGRFNTEAFF. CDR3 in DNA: TGTGCCAGCAGCTTAGGCAGGGGGAGATTTAACACTGAAGCTTTCTTT.